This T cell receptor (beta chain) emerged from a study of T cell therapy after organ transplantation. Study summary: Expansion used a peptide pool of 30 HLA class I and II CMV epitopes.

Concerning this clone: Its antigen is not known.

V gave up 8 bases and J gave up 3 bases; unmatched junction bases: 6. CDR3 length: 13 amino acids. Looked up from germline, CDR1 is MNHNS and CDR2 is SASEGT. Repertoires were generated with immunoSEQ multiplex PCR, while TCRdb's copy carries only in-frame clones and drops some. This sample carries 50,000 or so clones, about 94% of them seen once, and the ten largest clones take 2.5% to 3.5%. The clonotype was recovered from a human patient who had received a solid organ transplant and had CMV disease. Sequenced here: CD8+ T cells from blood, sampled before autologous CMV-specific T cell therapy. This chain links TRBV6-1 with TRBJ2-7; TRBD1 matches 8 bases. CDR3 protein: CASGGQVFYEQYF. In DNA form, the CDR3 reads TGTGCCAGCGGGGGACAGGTTTTCTACGAGCAGTACTTC.